The 2 T cell receptor beta chains in this list originate from one sample, sequenced in a study of T cell repertoires in cytomegalovirus infection. These receptors are not linked to any known antigen. Using its own MiXCR run on the reads, TCRdb lists one record per CDR3 protein. The sample has about 900,000 distinct CDR3 sequences, 30% to 40% seen once. Sequenced material: cultured CD8+ T cells from PBMCs, taken from culture after CMV antigen stimulation. The receptor source for this set is a human donor in good health (CMV status not recorded). Some clones in this sample may be carry-over from other donors' samples.

The chain employs TRBV14 and TRBJ1-2, with TRBD1 matching 9 bases. This CDR3 contains 13 residues. The ends lost 2 bases at V and 6 bases at J; junction bases unmatched: 1. The germline CDR1 and CDR2 sequences are SGHDN and FVKESK. The CDR3 DNA sequence: TGTGCCAGCAGCCAATACAGGGGGCATGGCTACACCTTC. Its translation is CASSQYRGHGYTF.

This clonotype was seen a handful of times. The chain has TRBV6-5 and TRBJ2-3; D not certain. The CDR3 loop spans 13 amino acids. The V end lost 2 bases, the J end lost 3 bases, and 6 bases lay between the germline ends. Germline V gene sequence: CDR1 MNHEY, CDR2 SVGAGI. The CDR3 here is CASSYARTDTQYF. The CDR3 nucleotides read TGTGCCAGCAGTTACGCACGGACAGATACGCAGTATTTT.